These 15 T cell receptor beta chains were all obtained from the same sample, sequenced in a study of shared clonotypes between healthy human individuals. Some clones are missing from TCRdb's copy, which holds only in-frame ones; the method was immunoSEQ multiplex PCR. The sample holds a few million clones, approximately 95% seen once. Sequences were obtained from naive CD4+ T cells from PBMCs. Subset denoted: CD45RA+ positively selected. The receptors were gathered from a young man in good health. Some clones in this sample may be carry-over from other donors' samples.

The chain combines TRBV6-1 with TRBJ2-7; 9 bases align to TRBD2. Trimming at V came to 7 bases and at J to 3 bases, leaving 4 bases not matched to a gene. CDR1 MNHNS and CDR2 SASEGT come from the germline V gene. The length of the CDR3 is 13 residues. CDR3 in amino acids: CASKEAGGYEQYF. CDR3 DNA: TGTGCCAGCAAGGAAGCGGGAGGCTACGAGCAGTACTTC.

The CDR3 loop reads CASSLVASGPSGNTIYF. The CDR3 bases are TGCGCCAGCAGCTTGGTCGCCAGCGGTCCCTCTGGAAACACCATATATTTT. The chain couples TRBV5-1 to TRBJ1-3; D is unresolved. The V gene lost 0 bases and the J gene lost 0 bases, with 13 bases spanning the gap. The germline CDR1 and CDR2 sequences are SGHRS and YFSETQ. This CDR3 region has 17 residues.

J is TRBJ2-3 and V is TRBV5-1, with unresolved D. V was cut by 0 bases and J by 5 bases, with 7 bases left in between. Per the germline V gene, CDR1 is SGHRS and CDR2 is YFSETQ. The CDR3 runs to 13 residues. The CDR3 spells CASSLARRDTQYF. The CDR3 coding sequence is TGCGCCAGCAGCTTGGCCCGCCGAGATACGCAGTATTTT.

The CDR3 is CASSPPNLYEQYF. The CDR3 nucleotides are TGTGCCAGCTCACCACCTAATCTCTACGAGCAGTACTTC. The rearrangement uses TRBV18 and TRBJ2-7; D is ambiguous. Per the germline V gene, CDR1 is KGHSH and CDR2 is LQKENI. The ends were cut back, 0 bases at V and 3 bases at J, with 6 bases in the middle. The CDR3 loop spans 13 amino acids.

J is TRBJ2-1 and V is TRBV19, with 11 bases aligning to TRBD2. J gave up 9 bases and V 0 bases, and 7 bases lay outside the gene matches. The CDR3 covers 16 residues. Looked up from germline, CDR1 is LNHDA and CDR2 is SQIVND (reference sequence). The CDR3: CASSIDRLAGGSEQFF. The CDR3 DNA reads TGTGCCAGTAGTATAGATCGGCTAGCGGGAGGTAGTGAGCAGTTCTTC.

In the case of this clone: Other DNA sequences in the same sample also yield this CDR3. The CDR3 reads CASSYSPSGSYNEQFF. The CDR3, as DNA: TGTGCCAGCAGTTACTCGCCTAGCGGATCCTACAATGAGCAGTTCTTC. V usage is TRBV6-5 and J usage is TRBJ2-1; 7 bases fit TRBD2. The CDR3 has 16 residues. From germline, CDR1 is MNHEY and CDR2 SVGAGI. V shed 0 bases, J shed 1 base, and the junction held 3 bases outside the gene matches.

The genes are TRBV7-9 and TRBJ1-3, with a possible D match to TRBD1 (5 bases). Trimming left V 8 bases short and J 0 bases short, with 11 bases between. The germline V gene has CDR1 SEHNR and CDR2 FQNEAQ (reference sequence). The CDR3 has 14 amino acids. The CDR3 protein is CASALGTSGNTIYF. The CDR3, as DNA: TGTGCCAGCGCCTTAGGGACCTCTGGAAACACCATATATTTT.

V and J are TRBV6-1 and TRBJ1-4; no definite D call. This CDR3 contains 15 residues. Per germline, CDR1 MNHNS and CDR2 SASEGT. Trimming shortened V by 0 bases and J by 2 bases, and 7 bases separated the two germline ends. The chain's CDR3 is CASSEARLTNEKLFF. CDR3 in DNA: TGTGCCAGCAGTGAAGCCAGGTTGACTAATGAAAAACTGTTTTTT.

This chain joins TRBV19 and TRBJ2-3; D is possibly TRBD1 or TRBD2 (6 bases each). Germline V lookup: CDR1 LNHDA, CDR2 SQIVND (reference sequence). Trimming removed 7 bases from V and 4 bases from J, with 12 bases in between. This CDR3 comprises 13 residues. The CDR3 is CASTTRGPDTQYF. CDR3 sequence (DNA): TGTGCCAGTACCACCCGGGGGCCAGATACGCAGTATTTT.

The chain carries TRBV7-2 and TRBJ1-2; 9 bases fit TRBD1. The CDR3 length is 15 residues. The ends lost 5 bases at V and 4 bases at J; junction bases unmatched: 8. Per germline, CDR1 SGHTA and CDR2 FQGNSA. CDR3 sequence: CASSRTGTGTYGYTF. In DNA, the CDR3 is TGTGCCAGCAGCCGAACCGGGACAGGGACCTATGGCTACACCTTC.

The chain combines TRBV19 with TRBJ2-7, with 8 positions matching TRBD1. Germline CDR1 reads LNHDA; CDR2 reads SQIVND (reference sequence). The ends lost 5 bases at V and 2 bases at J; junction bases unmatched: 17. This CDR3 has 18 amino acids. The CDR3, as DNA: TGTGCCAGTAGTTGGAGGGGTTTAGGACAGGGCGCAGCCTACGAGCAGTACTTC. Its protein product is CASSWRGLGQGAAYEQYF.

V usage is TRBV27 and J usage is TRBJ1-2; the D is unclear. Trimming removed 2 bases at V and 6 bases at J, with 16 bases between. The germline V gene encodes CDR1 MNHEY and CDR2 SMNVEV (reference sequence). This CDR3 comprises 15 residues. The CDR3 protein is CASSLRATRFHGYTF. As DNA, the CDR3 is TGTGCCAGCAGTTTACGCGCTACAAGATTTCATGGCTACACCTTC.

The genes are TRBV5-1 and TRBJ2-5; D may be TRBD1 (5 bases). The CDR3 is 16 residues long. V was pared by 0 bases and J by 2 bases, with 14 bases between. Germline assignment: CDR1 SGHRS and CDR2 YFSETQ. The CDR3 loop is CASSLGGPGIQETQYF. The DNA for the CDR3 is TGCGCCAGCAGCTTGGGGGGCCCCGGAATACAAGAGACCCAGTACTTC.

The rearrangement uses TRBV27 and TRBJ1-4, with 12 bases aligning to TRBD1. Germline V gene data show CDR1 as MNHEY and CDR2 as SMNVEV (reference sequence). V was clipped by 2 bases and J by 4 bases; unmatched bases: 11. The CDR3 spans 19 residues. The CDR3 reads CASSLRTGTGGAGNEKLFF. CDR3 DNA: TGTGCCAGCAGTTTACGCACCGGGACAGGGGGCGCCGGTAATGAAAAACTGTTTTTT.

The rearrangement links TRBV7-8 to TRBJ2-7; 11 bases map to TRBD2. The CDR3 has 16 amino acids. Trimming at V came to 6 bases and at J to 1 base, leaving 8 bases not matched to a gene. The germline V gene has CDR1 SGHVS and CDR2 FQNEAQ. The CDR3 reads CASRLTGTSGSYEQYF. The CDR3 DNA reads as TGTGCCAGCAGACTTACCGGGACTAGCGGTTCCTACGAGCAGTACTTC. The whole variable domain, remainder taken from reference TRBV7-8 and TRBJ2-7, is GAGVSQSPRYKVAKRGQDVALRCDPISGHVSLFWYQQALGQGPEFLTYFQNEAQLDKSGLPSDRFFAERPEGSVSTLKIQRTQQEDSAVYLCASRLTGTSGSYEQYFGPGTRLTVT.